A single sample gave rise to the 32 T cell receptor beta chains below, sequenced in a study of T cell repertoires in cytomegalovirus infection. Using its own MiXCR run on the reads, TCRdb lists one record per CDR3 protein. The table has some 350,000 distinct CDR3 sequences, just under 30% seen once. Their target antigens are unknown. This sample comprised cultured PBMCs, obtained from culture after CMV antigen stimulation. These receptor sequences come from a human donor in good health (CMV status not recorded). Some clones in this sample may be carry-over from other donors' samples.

CDR3 sequence (DNA): TGTGCCAGCAGCTTAAGTACTCGTGGAGAGACCCAGTACTTC. Its protein product is CASSLSTRGETQYF. The V gene is TRBV7-8, the J gene TRBJ2-5; D unresolved. V lost 2 bases and J 4 bases, leaving 11 bases between the germline ends. CDR1 is SGHVS and CDR2 is FQNEAQ in the germline V gene. This CDR3 has 14 residues.

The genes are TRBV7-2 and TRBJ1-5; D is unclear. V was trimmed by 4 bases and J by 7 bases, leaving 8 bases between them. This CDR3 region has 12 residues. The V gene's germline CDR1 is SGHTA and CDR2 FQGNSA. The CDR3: CASSSSGQPQHF. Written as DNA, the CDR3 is TGTGCCAGCAGCTCGTCGGGGCAGCCCCAGCATTTT.

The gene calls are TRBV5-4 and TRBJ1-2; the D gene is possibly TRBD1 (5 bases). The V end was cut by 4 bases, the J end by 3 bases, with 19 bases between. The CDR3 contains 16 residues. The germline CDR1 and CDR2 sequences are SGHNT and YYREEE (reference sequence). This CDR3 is CASSPGAGRQHYGYTF. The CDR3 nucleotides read TGTGCCAGCAGCCCCGGGGCAGGGAGGCAGCACTATGGCTACACCTTC. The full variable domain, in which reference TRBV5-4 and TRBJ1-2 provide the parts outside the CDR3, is ETGVTQSPTHLIKTRGQQVTLRCSSQSGHNTVSWYQQALGQGPQFIFQYYREEENGRGNFPPRFSGLQFPNYSSELNVNALELDDSALYLCASSPGAGRQHYGYTFGSGTRLTVV.

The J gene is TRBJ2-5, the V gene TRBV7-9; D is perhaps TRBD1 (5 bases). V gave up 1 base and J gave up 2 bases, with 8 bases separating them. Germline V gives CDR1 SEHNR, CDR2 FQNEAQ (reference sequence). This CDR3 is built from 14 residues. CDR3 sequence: CASSLVQAQETQYF. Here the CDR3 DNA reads TGTGCCAGCAGCTTAGTACAGGCTCAAGAGACCCAGTACTTC.

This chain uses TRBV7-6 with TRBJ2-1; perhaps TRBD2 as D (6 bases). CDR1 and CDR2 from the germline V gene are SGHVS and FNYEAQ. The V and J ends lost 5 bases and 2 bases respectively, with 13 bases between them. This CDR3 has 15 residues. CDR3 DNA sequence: TGTGCCAGCAGCAACTCTGGGGGGACCTACAATGAGCAGTTCTTC. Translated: CASSNSGGTYNEQFF.

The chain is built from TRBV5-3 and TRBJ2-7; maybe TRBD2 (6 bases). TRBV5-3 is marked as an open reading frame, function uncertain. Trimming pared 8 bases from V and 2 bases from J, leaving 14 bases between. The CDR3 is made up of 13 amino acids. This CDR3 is CASRAPGAYEQYF. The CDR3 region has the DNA TGTGCCAGCAGAGCACCGGGGGCCTACGAGCAGTACTTC.

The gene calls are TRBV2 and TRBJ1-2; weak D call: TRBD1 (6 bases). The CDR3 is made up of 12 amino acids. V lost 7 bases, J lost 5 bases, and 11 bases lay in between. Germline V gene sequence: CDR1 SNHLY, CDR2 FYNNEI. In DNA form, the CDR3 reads TGTGCCAGCAAGGGGGGGGAGTATGGCTACACCTTC. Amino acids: CASKGGEYGYTF.

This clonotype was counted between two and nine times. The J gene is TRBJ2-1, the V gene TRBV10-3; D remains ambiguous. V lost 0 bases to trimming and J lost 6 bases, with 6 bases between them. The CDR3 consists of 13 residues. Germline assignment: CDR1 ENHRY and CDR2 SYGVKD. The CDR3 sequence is CAISESNSNEQFF. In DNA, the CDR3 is TGTGCCATCAGTGAGTCGAATTCCAATGAGCAGTTCTTC.

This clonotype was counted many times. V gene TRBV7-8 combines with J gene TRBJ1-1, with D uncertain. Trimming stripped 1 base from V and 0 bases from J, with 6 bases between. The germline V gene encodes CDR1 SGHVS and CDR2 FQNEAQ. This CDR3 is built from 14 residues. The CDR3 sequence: CASSLVRMNTEAFF. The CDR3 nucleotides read TGTGCCAGCAGCTTAGTCAGGATGAACACTGAAGCTTTCTTT.

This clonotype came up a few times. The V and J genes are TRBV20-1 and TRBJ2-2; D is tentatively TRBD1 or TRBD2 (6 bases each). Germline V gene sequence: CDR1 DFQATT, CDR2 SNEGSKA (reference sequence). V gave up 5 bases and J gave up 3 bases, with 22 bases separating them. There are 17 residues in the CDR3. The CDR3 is CSAEGHKRVADTGELFF. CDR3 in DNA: TGCAGTGCTGAGGGACACAAGAGAGTAGCGGACACCGGGGAGCTGTTTTTT.

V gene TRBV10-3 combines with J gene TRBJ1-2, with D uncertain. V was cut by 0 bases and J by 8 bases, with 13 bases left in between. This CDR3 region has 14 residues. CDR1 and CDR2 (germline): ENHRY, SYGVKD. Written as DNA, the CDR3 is TGTGCCATCAGTGAGTCGAACAATAAAGCGGGCTACACCTTC. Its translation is CAISESNNKAGYTF.

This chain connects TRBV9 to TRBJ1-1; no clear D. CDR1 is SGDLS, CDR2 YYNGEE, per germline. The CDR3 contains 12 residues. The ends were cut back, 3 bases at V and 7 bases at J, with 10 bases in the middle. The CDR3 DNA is TGTGCCAGCAGCGAAGGCGACGGTGAAGCTTTCTTT. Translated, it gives CASSEGDGEAFF.

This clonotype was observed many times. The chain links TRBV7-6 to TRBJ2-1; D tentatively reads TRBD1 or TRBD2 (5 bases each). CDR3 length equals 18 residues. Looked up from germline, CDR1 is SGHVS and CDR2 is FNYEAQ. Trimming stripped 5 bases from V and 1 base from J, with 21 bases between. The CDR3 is CASSHRLYRGRSYNEQFF. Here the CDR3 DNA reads TGTGCCAGCAGCCACCGGCTATATCGGGGCCGATCCTACAATGAGCAGTTCTTC.

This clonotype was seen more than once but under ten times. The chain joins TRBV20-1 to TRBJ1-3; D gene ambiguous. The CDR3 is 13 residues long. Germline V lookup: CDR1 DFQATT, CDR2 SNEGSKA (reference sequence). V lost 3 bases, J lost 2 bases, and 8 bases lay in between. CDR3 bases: TGCAGTGCTAGTGGGGTGCCTGGAAACACCATATATTTT. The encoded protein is CSASGVPGNTIYF.

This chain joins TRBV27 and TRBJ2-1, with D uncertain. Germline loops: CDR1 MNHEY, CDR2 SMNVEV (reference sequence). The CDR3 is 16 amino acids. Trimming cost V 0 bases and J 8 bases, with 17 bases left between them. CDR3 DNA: TGTGCCAGCAGTTTATCGTTGACCCGGAGCGTCGATGAGCAGTTCTTC. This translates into CASSLSLTRSVDEQFF.

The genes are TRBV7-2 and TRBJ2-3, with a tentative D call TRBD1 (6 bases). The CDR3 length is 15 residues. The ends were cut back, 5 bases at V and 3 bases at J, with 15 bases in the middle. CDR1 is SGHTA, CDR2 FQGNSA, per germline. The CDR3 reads CASSPDRSMTDTQYF. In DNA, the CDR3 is TGTGCCAGCAGCCCCGACAGGTCTATGACAGATACGCAGTATTTT.

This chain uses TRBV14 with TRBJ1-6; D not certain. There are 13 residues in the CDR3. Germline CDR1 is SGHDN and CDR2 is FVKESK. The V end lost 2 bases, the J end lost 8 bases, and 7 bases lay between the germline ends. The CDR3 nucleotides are TGTGCCAGCAGCCAATACGGCTATTCACCCCTCCACTTT. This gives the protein CASSQYGYSPLHF. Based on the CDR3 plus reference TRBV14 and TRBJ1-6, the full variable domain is EAGVTQFPSHSVIEKGQTVTLRCDPISGHDNLYWYRRVMGKEIKFLLHFVKESKQDESGMPNNRFLAERTGGTYSTLKVQPAELEDSGVYFCASSQYGYSPLHFGNGTRLTVT.

The CDR3 is CASSDQGAGEQFF. The CDR3 nucleotides are TGTGCCAGCAGCGACCAAGGGGCCGGTGAGCAGTTCTTC. The chain has TRBV7-3 and TRBJ2-1, with D perhaps TRBD1 (5 bases). This CDR3 spans 13 amino acids. The germline V and J ends were trimmed by 5 bases and 9 bases, with 14 bases remaining between them. Germline V lookup: CDR1 SGHTA, CDR2 FQGTGA.

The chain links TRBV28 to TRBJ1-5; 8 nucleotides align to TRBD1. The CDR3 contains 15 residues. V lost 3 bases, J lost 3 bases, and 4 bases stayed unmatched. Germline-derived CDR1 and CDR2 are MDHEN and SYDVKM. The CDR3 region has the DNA TGTGCCAGCAGTTTCTCAGGGGGCTACAATCAGCCCCAGCATTTT. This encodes CASSFSGGYNQPQHF. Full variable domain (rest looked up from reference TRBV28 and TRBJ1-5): DVKVTQSSRYLVKRTGEKVFLECVQDMDHENMFWYRQDPGLGLRLIYFSYDVKMKEKGDIPEGYSVSREKKERFSLILESASTNQTSMYLCASSFSGGYNQPQHFGDGTRLSIL.

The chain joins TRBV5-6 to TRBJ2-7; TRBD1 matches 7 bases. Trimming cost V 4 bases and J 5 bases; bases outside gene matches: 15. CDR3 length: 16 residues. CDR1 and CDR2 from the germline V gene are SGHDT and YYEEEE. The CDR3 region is CASSRPKTGRMDEQYF. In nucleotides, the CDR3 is TGTGCCAGCAGCCGGCCCAAGACAGGGCGCATGGACGAGCAGTACTTC.

The CDR3 bases are TGCAGTGCTAGGTCCCGGACAGGGCCTTACGAGCAGTACTTC. The encoded protein is CSARSRTGPYEQYF. The chain uses TRBV20-1 and TRBJ2-7; TRBD1 matches 8 bases. The CDR3 length is 14 residues. Trimming cost V 3 bases and J 4 bases; bases outside gene matches: 8. CDR1 DFQATT and CDR2 SNEGSKA come from the germline V gene (reference sequence).

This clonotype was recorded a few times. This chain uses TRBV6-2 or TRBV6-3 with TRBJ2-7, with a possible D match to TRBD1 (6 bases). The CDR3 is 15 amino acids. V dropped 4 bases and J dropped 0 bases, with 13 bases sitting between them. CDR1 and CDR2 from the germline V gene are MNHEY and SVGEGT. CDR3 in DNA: TGTGCCAGCAGTTGGGGGACAAGGAGCTCCTACGAGCAGTACTTC. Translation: CASSWGTRSSYEQYF.

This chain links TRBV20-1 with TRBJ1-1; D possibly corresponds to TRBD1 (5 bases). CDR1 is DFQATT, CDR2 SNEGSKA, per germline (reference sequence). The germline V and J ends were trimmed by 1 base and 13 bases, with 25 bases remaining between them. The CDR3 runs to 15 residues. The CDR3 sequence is CSARGDGGGSEKGFF. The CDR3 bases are TGCAGTGCTAGAGGTGACGGGGGAGGGTCGGAAAAGGGTTTCTTT.

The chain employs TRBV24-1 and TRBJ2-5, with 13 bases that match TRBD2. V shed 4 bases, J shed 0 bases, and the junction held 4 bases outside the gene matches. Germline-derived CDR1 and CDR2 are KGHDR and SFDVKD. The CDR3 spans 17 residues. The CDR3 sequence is CATSDRLAGGDQETQYF. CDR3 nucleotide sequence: TGTGCCACCAGTGACAGACTAGCGGGAGGAGACCAAGAGACCCAGTACTTC.

The chain's CDR3 is CASSSPGTGSLAKNIQYF. The CDR3 DNA follows: TGTGCCAGCAGCAGTCCCGGGACAGGGTCACTAGCCAAAAACATTCAGTACTTC. This chain connects TRBV28 to TRBJ2-4; 9 nucleotides align to TRBD1. The junction had 12 bases not matched to a gene; V was cut back by 6 bases and J by 0 bases. CDR3 length: 18 residues. Germline CDR1 MDHEN, CDR2 SYDVKM.

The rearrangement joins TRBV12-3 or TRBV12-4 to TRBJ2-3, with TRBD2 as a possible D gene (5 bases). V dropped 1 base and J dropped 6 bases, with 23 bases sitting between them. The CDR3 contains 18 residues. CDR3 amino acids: CASSLGKAARTMSDTQYF. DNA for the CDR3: TGTGCCAGCAGTTTAGGGAAAGCGGCTAGAACCATGTCGGATACGCAGTATTTT.

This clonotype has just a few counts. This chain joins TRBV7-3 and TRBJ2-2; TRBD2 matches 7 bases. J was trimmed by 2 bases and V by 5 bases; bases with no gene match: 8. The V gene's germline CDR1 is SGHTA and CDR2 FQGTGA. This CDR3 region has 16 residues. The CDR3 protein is CASSPAAGVNTGELFF. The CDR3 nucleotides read TGTGCCAGCAGCCCCGCGGCGGGAGTCAACACCGGGGAGCTGTTTTTT.

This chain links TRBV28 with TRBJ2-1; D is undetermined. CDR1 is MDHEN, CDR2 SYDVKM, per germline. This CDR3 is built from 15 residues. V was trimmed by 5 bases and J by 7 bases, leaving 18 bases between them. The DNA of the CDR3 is TGTGCCAGCAGTACCCCCAAATGGGCAGTGAATGAGCAGTTCTTC. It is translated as CASSTPKWAVNEQFF.

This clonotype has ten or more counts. The CDR3 DNA follows: TGTGCCAGCTCACGGGGCACTAACTATGGCTACACCTTC. Translated, it gives CASSRGTNYGYTF. The chain couples TRBV18 to TRBJ1-2; TRBD1 is a possible D gene (5 bases). Trimming shortened V by 4 bases and J by 0 bases, and 6 bases separated the two germline ends. The germline V gene encodes CDR1 KGHSH and CDR2 LQKENI. The CDR3 length is 13 residues.

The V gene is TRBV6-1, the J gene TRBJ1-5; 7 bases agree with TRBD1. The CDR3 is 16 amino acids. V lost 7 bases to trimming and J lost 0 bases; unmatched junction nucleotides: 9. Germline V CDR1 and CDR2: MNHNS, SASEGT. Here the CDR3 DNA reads TGTGCCAGCACCCGGGACAGCCGCTATAGCAATCAGCCCCAGCATTTT. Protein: CASTRDSRYSNQPQHF.

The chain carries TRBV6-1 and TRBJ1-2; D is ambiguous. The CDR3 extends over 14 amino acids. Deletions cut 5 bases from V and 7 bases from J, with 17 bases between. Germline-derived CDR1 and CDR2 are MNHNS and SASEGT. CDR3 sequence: CASSPETPHAGYTF. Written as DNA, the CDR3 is TGTGCCAGCAGTCCGGAGACACCCCATGCTGGCTACACCTTC.

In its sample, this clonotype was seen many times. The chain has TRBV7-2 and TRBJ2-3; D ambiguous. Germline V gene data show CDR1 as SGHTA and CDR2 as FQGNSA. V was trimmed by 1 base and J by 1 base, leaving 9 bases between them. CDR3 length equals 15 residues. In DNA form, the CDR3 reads TGTGCCAGCAGCTTAGAGGCCCGGCGCACAGATACGCAGTATTTT. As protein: CASSLEARRTDTQYF.